A single sample gave rise to the 14 T cell receptor beta chains below, sequenced in a study of PD-1 blockade in classical Hodgkin lymphoma. The data were produced by immunoSEQ multiplex PCR, yet TCRdb's version contains in-frame clones alone and is incomplete. The sample lists about 30,000 clones; approximately 70% were seen once. Exposure to brentuximab vedotin varied, and each patient had relapsed following autologous stem cell transplantation. Sample: peripheral blood mononuclear cells (PBMCs), taken before the second cycle of nivolumab. The source of these receptors is a human donor with classical Hodgkin lymphoma.

The chain recombines TRBV5-4 with TRBJ2-6, with D maybe TRBD1 (7 bases). V was cut by 4 bases and J by 0 bases, with 20 bases left in between. This CDR3 comprises 19 residues. Germline values: CDR1 SGHNT, CDR2 YYREEE (reference sequence). The CDR3 loop reads CASSQGGQVGLSGANVLTF. CDR3 DNA: TGTGCCAGCAGCCAGGGGGGACAAGTTGGGCTCTCTGGGGCCAACGTCCTGACTTTC.

The chain recombines TRBV27 with TRBJ2-7; 7 nucleotides align to TRBD1. The J segment lost 1 base and the V segment lost 6 bases, leaving 3 bases of the junction unmatched. Germline loops: CDR1 MNHEY, CDR2 SMNVEV (reference sequence). The CDR3 totals 13 residues. CDR3 bases: TGTGCCAGCAGCCGGGGACAGTCCTACGAGCAGTACTTC. Translating gives CASSRGQSYEQYF.

The chain carries TRBV5-6 and TRBJ1-2; D ambiguous. In germline, CDR1 is SGHDT, CDR2 YYEEEE. The CDR3 is made up of 19 amino acids. V was trimmed by 1 base and J by 8 bases, leaving 30 bases between them. The CDR3 loop reads CASSLMGSRVWIGPSGYTF. In DNA form, the CDR3 reads TGTGCCAGCAGCTTGATGGGCAGTCGGGTATGGATCGGTCCGAGCGGCTACACCTTC.

The genes are TRBV11-2 and TRBJ1-5, with D possibly being TRBD1 (6 bases). This CDR3 spans 14 amino acids. The germline CDR1 and CDR2 sequences are SGHAT and FQNNGV. Between the trimmed V and J ends, which lost 0 bases and 6 bases, there was a span of 9 bases. CDR3 nucleotides: TGTGCCAGCAGCTTAGATATGGGGGCTCAGCCCCAGCATTTT. This sequence encodes CASSLDMGAQPQHF.

V gene TRBV7-6 combines with J gene TRBJ1-1; 9 bases align to TRBD1. The CDR3 consists of 14 residues. V lost 4 bases and J lost 6; bases outside the gene matches: 6. Per the germline V gene, CDR1 is SGHVS and CDR2 is FNYEAQ. CDR3 nucleotide sequence: TGTGCCAGCAGCTCCACAGGGGGCGCTGCTGAAGCTTTCTTT. Encoded protein: CASSSTGGAAEAFF. Using reference TRBV7-6 and TRBJ1-1 for the parts outside the CDR3, the full variable domain is GAGVSQSPRYKVTKRGQDVALRCDPISGHVSLYWYRQALGQGPEFLTYFNYEAQQDKSGLPNDRFSAERPEGSISTLTIQRTEQRDSAMYRCASSSTGGAAEAFFGQGTRLTVV.

The chain combines TRBV5-4 with TRBJ2-1; 15 nucleotides agree with TRBD2. Germline assignment: CDR1 SGHNT and CDR2 YYREEE (reference sequence). J gave up 9 bases and V 0 bases, and 7 bases lay outside the gene matches. This CDR3 region has 17 residues. The CDR3 sequence: CASSLGGLAGGQGEQFF. The CDR3 region has the DNA TGTGCCAGCAGCTTGGGGGGACTAGCGGGAGGCCAGGGTGAGCAGTTCTTC.

J is TRBJ1-5 and V is TRBV20-1, with D possibly being TRBD1 (5 bases). Per the germline V gene, CDR1 is DFQATT and CDR2 is SNEGSKA (reference sequence). The CDR3 spans 11 residues. Trimming shortened V by 3 bases and J by 9 bases, and 9 bases separated the two germline ends. CDR3 nucleotide sequence: TGCAGTGCTAGTCAGGGTCTGCCCCAGCATTTT. As protein: CSASQGLPQHF.

This clone qualifies as medium-sized. The chain combines TRBV10-2 with TRBJ1-2; D unclear. The CDR3 is 13 amino acids. V was pared by 3 bases and J by 1 base, with 6 bases between. In germline, CDR1 is WSHSY, CDR2 SAAADI. The CDR3 sequence: CASSDSGNYGYTF. In DNA form, the CDR3 reads TGCGCCAGCAGTGATTCTGGTAACTATGGCTACACCTTC.

This clone was counted once. This rearrangement joins TRBV19 to TRBJ1-5; D may be TRBD1 (6 bases). This CDR3 contains 15 residues. CDR1 and CDR2 (germline): LNHDA, SQIVND (reference sequence). Trimming cost V 4 bases and J 0 bases, with 10 bases left between them. CDR3 amino acids: CASSTGHISNQPQHF. The CDR3 DNA reads TGTGCCAGTAGTACGGGACATATTAGCAATCAGCCCCAGCATTTT. Based on the CDR3 plus reference TRBV19 and TRBJ1-5, the full variable domain is DGGITQSPKYLFRKEGQNVTLSCEQNLNHDAMYWYRQDPGQGLRLIYYSQIVNDFQKGDIAEGYSVSREKKESFPLTVTSAQKNPTAFYLCASSTGHISNQPQHFGDGTRLSIL.

The rearrangement joins TRBV4-2 to TRBJ2-1; 10 bases agree with TRBD2. V shed 5 bases, J shed 7 bases, and the junction held 2 bases outside the gene matches. Germline-derived CDR1 and CDR2 are LGHNA and YNFKEQ. The CDR3 extends over 13 amino acids. The CDR3, as DNA: TGTGCCAGCAGCGTAGCGGGAGGAAATGAGCAGTTCTTC. Its protein product is CASSVAGGNEQFF.

The chain employs TRBV7-9 and TRBJ1-4; D unresolved. CDR1 is SEHNR, CDR2 FQNEAQ, per germline (reference sequence). V was shortened by 5 bases and J by 12 bases, with 19 bases between the two germline ends. The CDR3 runs to 14 residues. The CDR3 loop reads CASSLLGLPAELFF. CDR3 sequence (DNA): TGTGCCAGCAGCCTCCTTGGCCTCCCCGCAGAACTGTTTTTT.

V usage is TRBV6-5 and J usage is TRBJ1-4; TRBD1 aligns across 8 bases. J lost 12 bases, V lost 2 bases, and 11 bases had no gene match. Germline V lookup: CDR1 MNHEY, CDR2 SVGAGI. The CDR3 loop spans 15 amino acids. CDR3 region: CASSYPGGHGQELFF. The CDR3 nucleotides read TGTGCCAGCAGTTACCCAGGGGGCCACGGACAGGAACTGTTTTTT.

This chain connects TRBV7-2 to TRBJ1-2, with D unresolved. Between the trimmed V and J ends, which lost 2 bases and 8 bases, there was a span of 12 bases. CDR1 is SGHTA and CDR2 is FQGNSA in the germline V gene. The length of the CDR3 is 13 residues. The CDR3, as DNA: TGTGCCAGCAGCTTATTGGATGGGGTGGGCTACACCTTC. It yields the protein CASSLLDGVGYTF.

This chain connects TRBV20-1 to TRBJ2-7, with unresolved D. The germline gives CDR1 DFQATT, CDR2 SNEGSKA (reference sequence). The V and J ends lost 5 bases and 5 bases respectively, with 10 bases between them. This CDR3 has 11 amino acids. The CDR3 coding sequence is TGCAGTGCTGCCAGACTTGACGAGCAGTACTTC. Its protein is CSAARLDEQYF.